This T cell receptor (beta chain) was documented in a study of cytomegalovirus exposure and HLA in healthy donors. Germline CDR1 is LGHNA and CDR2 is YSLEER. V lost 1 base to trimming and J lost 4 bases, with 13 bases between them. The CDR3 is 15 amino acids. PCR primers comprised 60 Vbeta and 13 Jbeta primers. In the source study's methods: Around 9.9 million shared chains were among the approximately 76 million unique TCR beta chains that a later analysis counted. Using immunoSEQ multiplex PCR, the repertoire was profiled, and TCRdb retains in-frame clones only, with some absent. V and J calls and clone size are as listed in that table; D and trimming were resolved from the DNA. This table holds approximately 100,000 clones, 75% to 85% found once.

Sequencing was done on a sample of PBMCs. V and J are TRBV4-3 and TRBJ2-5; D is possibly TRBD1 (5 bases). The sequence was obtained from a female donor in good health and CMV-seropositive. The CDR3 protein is CASSQGRGHSETQYF. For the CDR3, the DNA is TGCGCCAGCAGCCAAGGAAGGGGTCATTCAGAGACCCAGTACTTC.